This T cell receptor beta chain originates from a study of early T cells in non-severe SARS-CoV-2 infection. Unique molecular identifiers were attached to individual cDNA molecules. TCRdb re-called the 5' RACE reads through MiXCR, storing one row per CDR3 protein. Of 26,000 or so distinct CDR3 sequences in the sample, approximately 4.1% were seen once. V lost 7 bases, J lost 4 bases, and 4 bases stayed unmatched. Germline CDR1 and CDR2: SQVTM and ANQGSEA. The CDR3 consists of 13 residues. In this sample, this clonotype turned up many times. The J gene is TRBJ2-7, the V gene TRBV29-1, with 13 bases matching TRBD2. The sequence derives from an adult who was a healthcare worker with PCR-confirmed SARS-CoV-2 infection or an uninfected control (not recorded which). Input material: whole blood. Here the CDR3 reads CSAGTSGVYEQYF. CDR3 bases: TGCAGCGCTGGGACTAGCGGGGTGTACGAGCAGTACTTC.